Shown below are 17 T cell receptor beta chains from a single sample sequenced in a study of blood T cell repertoires in COVID-19. Repertoires were generated with immunoSEQ multiplex PCR, while TCRdb's copy carries only in-frame clones and drops some. The sample holds some 260,000 clones, approximately 90% seen once. Sequencing was done on a sample of peripheral blood. These receptors came from a young woman with COVID-19, enrolled during active disease.

The rearrangement links TRBV7-9 to TRBJ1-5; D is perhaps TRBD1 (5 bases). CDR1 and CDR2 (germline): SEHNR, FQNEAQ (reference sequence). V was cut by 1 base and J by 0 bases, with 10 bases left in between. The length of the CDR3 is 16 residues. CDR3: CASSLGGGDSNQPQHF. The CDR3 DNA reads TGTGCCAGCAGCTTAGGGGGAGGGGATAGCAATCAGCCCCAGCATTTT.

The chain employs TRBV5-1 and TRBJ2-5; 8 bases align to TRBD1. J gave up 3 bases and V 5 bases, and 6 bases lay outside the gene matches. Per the germline V gene, CDR1 is SGHRS and CDR2 is YFSETQ. The CDR3 runs 14 residues. The CDR3 sequence is CASSYQGAEETQYF. The CDR3 DNA sequence: TGCGCCAGCAGTTACCAGGGGGCAGAAGAGACCCAGTACTTC.

The chain combines TRBV6-5 with TRBJ1-1; possible D gene TRBD1, 6 bases. This CDR3 is built from 15 residues. Trimming removed 4 bases at V and 2 bases at J, with 14 bases between. CDR1 is MNHEY and CDR2 is SVGAGI in the germline V gene. The CDR3 bases are TGTGCCAGCAGTTCTCCCACAGGGTCTAACACTGAAGCTTTCTTT. The encoded protein is CASSSPTGSNTEAFF.

This clone was detected once. The chain combines TRBV30 with TRBJ2-2, with 11 bases matching TRBD1. Germline CDR1 GTSNPN, CDR2 SVGIG (reference sequence). The CDR3 loop spans 16 amino acids. V trimming: 0 bases; J trimming: 7 bases; junction bases outside the gene matches: 7. CDR3 nucleotide sequence: TGTGCCTGGAGTGTACTTGGGACAGGGGGTGTCGGGGAGCTGTTTTTT. Encoded protein: CAWSVLGTGGVGELFF. Together with reference TRBV30 and TRBJ2-2, the CDR3 gives the full variable domain: SQTIHQWPATLVQPVGSPLSLECTVEGTSNPNLYWYRQAAGRGLQLLFYSVGIGQISSEVPQNLSASRPQDRQFILSSKKLLLSDSGFYLCAWSVLGTGGVGELFFGEGSRLTVL.

This clone showed up just once. This chain connects TRBV27 to TRBJ2-3; the D is unclear. Trimming removed 2 bases from V and 2 bases from J, with 8 bases in between. Germline values: CDR1 MNHEY, CDR2 SMNVEV (reference sequence). The CDR3 sequence is 14 residues long. The DNA of the CDR3 is TGTGCCAGCAGTTTAATGGGCTCCACAGATACGCAGTATTTT. Protein: CASSLMGSTDTQYF.

The chain employs TRBV5-1 and TRBJ1-1; D is uncertain. Germline V gives CDR1 SGHRS, CDR2 YFSETQ. The CDR3 covers 12 residues. V shed 0 bases and J shed 8 bases, with 8 bases lying between them. DNA of the CDR3: TGCGCCAGCAGCTTGGGGTCGGGGGAAGCTTTCTTT. Protein product: CASSLGSGEAFF. Full variable domain (missing parts from reference TRBV5-1 and TRBJ1-1): KAGVTQTPRYLIKTRGQQVTLSCSPISGHRSVSWYQQTPGQGLQFLFEYFSETQRNKGNFPGRFSGRQFSNSRSEMNVSTLELGDSALYLCASSLGSGEAFFGQGTRLTVV.

V usage is TRBV5-3 and J usage is TRBJ2-3; 7 nucleotides align to TRBD2. Being an ORF, TRBV5-3 has a function that is uncertain. The ends lost 0 bases at V and 1 base at J; junction bases unmatched: 8. The CDR3 contains 17 residues. CDR3 in DNA: TGTGCCAGAAGCTTGGCCCTAGCGGTAACTCGCACAGATACGCAGTATTTT. It codes for CARSLALAVTRTDTQYF.

The chain is built from TRBV11-3 and TRBJ2-1, with D possibly being TRBD2 (6 bases). The germline gives CDR1 SGHNT, CDR2 YENEEA. The germline V and J ends were trimmed by 4 bases and 9 bases, with 16 bases remaining between them. CDR3 size: 14 residues. As DNA, the CDR3 is TGTGCCAGCAGCTCTGGACTGACTAGTAGTGAGCAGTTCTTC. It translates to CASSSGLTSSEQFF.

V is TRBV6-6 and J is TRBJ2-7, with a possible D match to TRBD1 (5 bases). The germline CDR1 and CDR2 sequences are MNHNY and SVGAGI (reference sequence). The CDR3 has 15 amino acids. The V end lost 2 bases, the J end lost 2 bases, and 13 bases lay between the germline ends. CDR3 sequence reads: CASSYAQGPTYEQYV. The CDR3 DNA sequence: TGTGCCAGCAGTTACGCCCAGGGTCCTACCTACGAGCAGTACGTC.

The count of this clone is one. This rearrangement joins TRBV5-1 to TRBJ2-7; 7 bases are shared with TRBD2. The CDR3 sequence is 15 residues long. V shed 4 bases and J 6 bases; nucleotides not matched to a gene: 13. Germline V lookup: CDR1 SGHRS, CDR2 YFSETQ. CDR3 bases: TGCGCCAGCAGCCCTACTCCCGGCGGGAGAGGCGAGCAGTACGTC. This encodes CASSPTPGGRGEQYV.

The genes are TRBV7-2 and TRBJ2-2; 10 nucleotides match TRBD1. After removal of 4 bases from V and 3 bases from J, the junction contained 14 bases not matched to a gene. CDR1 SGHTA and CDR2 FQGNSA come from the germline V gene. The CDR3 runs 19 residues. The chain's CDR3 is CASSSLLYRDRGYTGELFF. The CDR3 nucleotides are TGTGCCAGCAGCTCCTTACTTTACCGGGACAGGGGTTACACCGGGGAGCTGTTTTTT.

V is TRBV28 and J is TRBJ1-5, with 7 bases that match TRBD1. Germline trimming cut 6 bases from V and 2 bases from J; bases unmatched to any gene: 10. Looked up from germline, CDR1 is MDHEN and CDR2 is SYDVKM. The CDR3 loop spans 16 amino acids. CDR3 DNA: TGTGCCAGCAGCCCCGCAGGGGGGCCGGGCAATCAGCCCCAGCATTTT. Its protein product is CASSPAGGPGNQPQHF. Full variable domain (rest looked up from reference TRBV28 and TRBJ1-5): DVKVTQSSRYLVKRTGEKVFLECVQDMDHENMFWYRQDPGLGLRLIYFSYDVKMKEKGDIPEGYSVSREKKERFSLILESASTNQTSMYLCASSPAGGPGNQPQHFGDGTRLSIL.

The chain carries TRBV7-2 and TRBJ1-4; 8 bases map to TRBD1. Germline loops: CDR1 SGHTA, CDR2 FQGNSA. V shed 4 bases and J 0 bases; nucleotides not matched to a gene: 1. This CDR3 is built from 15 residues. This CDR3 reads CASSSQGATNEKLFF. CDR3 in DNA: TGTGCCAGCAGCTCACAGGGGGCAACTAATGAAAAACTGTTTTTT.

The chain is built from TRBV7-2 and TRBJ2-5, with D maybe TRBD1 (6 bases). V lost 0 bases and J lost 4, with 9 bases in between. The CDR3 covers 14 residues. Germline V CDR1 and CDR2: SGHTA, FQGNSA. CDR3 sequence reads: CASSLALTGETQYF. The CDR3 nucleotides read TGTGCCAGCAGCTTAGCCCTGACAGGAGAGACCCAGTACTTC.

This clone has a single count. The chain uses TRBV2 and TRBJ1-4; D not certain. CDR3 size: 13 residues. Between the trimmed V and J ends, which lost 7 bases and 8 bases, there was a span of 14 bases. Germline V lookup: CDR1 SNHLY, CDR2 FYNNEI. The CDR3 sequence is CASTPTRVEKLFF. The CDR3 nucleotides read TGTGCCAGCACCCCCACGAGGGTCGAAAAACTGTTTTTT.

V usage is TRBV7-9 and J usage is TRBJ1-4; D is unclear. The CDR3 sequence is 15 residues long. Germline lookup yields CDR1 SEHNR and CDR2 FQNEAQ (reference sequence). V shed 3 bases and J shed 2 bases, with 10 bases lying between them. The CDR3 region is CASSFDTGTNEKLFF. The CDR3 coding sequence is TGTGCCAGCAGCTTTGACACCGGCACTAATGAAAAACTGTTTTTT.

The V call is TRBV7-8, the J call TRBJ1-6; D remains ambiguous. Trimming pared 2 bases from V and 8 bases from J, leaving 4 bases between. The CDR3 consists of 12 residues. Germline-derived CDR1 and CDR2 are SGHVS and FQNEAQ. CDR3 in amino acids: CASSLSDSPLHF. Here the CDR3 DNA reads TGTGCCAGCAGCTTATCAGATTCACCCCTCCACTTT.